Included here is one TCR beta chain sequence, with context. This sample is part of a study of CD8 T cells in Susac syndrome. CDR1 is DFQATT and CDR2 is SNEGSKA in the germline V gene (reference sequence). The length of the CDR3 is 14 residues. Trimming took off 3 bases at V and 5 bases at J, with 14 bases between the two ends. TCR beta sequencing covered blood CD8+ and CD4+ T cells. The RNA input was 0.5 to 1 ug, and it was reverse transcribed with random hexamers. MiXCR was run by TCRdb on the immunoSEQ multiplex PCR reads, yielding one entry per CDR3 protein. The sample consists of about 210,000 distinct CDR3 sequences, approximately 95% of them appearing once.

The TCR sequence derives from a human donor with multiple sclerosis. The V and J genes are TRBV20-1 and TRBJ2-1; either TRBD1 or TRBD2 may supply D (5 bases each). The specimen was CD4+ T cells from PBMCs. The CDR3 DNA sequence: TGCAGTGCTAGGAGTCCTCTGGGGGACAATGAGCAGTTCTTC. This sequence encodes CSARSPLGDNEQFF.